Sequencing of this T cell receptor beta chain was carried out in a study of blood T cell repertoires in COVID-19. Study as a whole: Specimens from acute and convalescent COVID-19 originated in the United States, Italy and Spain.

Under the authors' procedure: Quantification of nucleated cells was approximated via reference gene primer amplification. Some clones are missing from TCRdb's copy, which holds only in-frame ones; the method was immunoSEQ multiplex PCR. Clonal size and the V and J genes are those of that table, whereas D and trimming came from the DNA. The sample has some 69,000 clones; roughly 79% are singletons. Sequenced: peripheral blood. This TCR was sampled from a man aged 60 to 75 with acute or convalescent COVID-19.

CDR3 in amino acids: CASRIAATGANNEQFF. The CDR3 nucleotides read TGTGCCAGCAGAATAGCGGCGACAGGGGCCAACAATGAGCAGTTCTTC. The V call is TRBV27, the J call TRBJ2-1, with 8 bases aligning to TRBD1. The germline CDR1 and CDR2 sequences are MNHEY and SMNVEV (reference sequence). The V and J ends lost 6 bases and 5 bases, in that order; junction bases with no gene match: 12. This CDR3 contains 16 residues.